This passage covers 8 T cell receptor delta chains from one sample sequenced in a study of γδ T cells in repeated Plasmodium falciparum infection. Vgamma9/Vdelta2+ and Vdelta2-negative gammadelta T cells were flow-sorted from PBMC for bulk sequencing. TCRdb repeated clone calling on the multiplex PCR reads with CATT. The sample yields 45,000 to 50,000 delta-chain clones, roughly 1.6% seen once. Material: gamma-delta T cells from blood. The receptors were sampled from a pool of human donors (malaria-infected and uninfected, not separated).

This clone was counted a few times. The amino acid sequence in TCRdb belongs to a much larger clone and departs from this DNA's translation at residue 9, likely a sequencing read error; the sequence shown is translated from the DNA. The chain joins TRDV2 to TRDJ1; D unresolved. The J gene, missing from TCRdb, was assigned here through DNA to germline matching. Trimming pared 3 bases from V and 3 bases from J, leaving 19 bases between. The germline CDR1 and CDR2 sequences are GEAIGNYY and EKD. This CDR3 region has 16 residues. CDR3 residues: CACDLLSHARSDKLIF. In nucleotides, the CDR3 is TGTGCCTGTGACCTCCTCTCTCACGCTCGGTCCGATAAACTCATCTTT.

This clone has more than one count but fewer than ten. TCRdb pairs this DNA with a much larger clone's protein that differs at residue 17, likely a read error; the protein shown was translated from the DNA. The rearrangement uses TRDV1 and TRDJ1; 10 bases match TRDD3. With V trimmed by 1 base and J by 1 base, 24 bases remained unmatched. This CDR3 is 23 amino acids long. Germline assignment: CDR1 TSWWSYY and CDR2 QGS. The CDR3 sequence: CALGEPLGPFRLGGYLSTDKLIF. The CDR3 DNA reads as TGTGCTCTTGGGGAACCCCTGGGTCCTTTCCGCCTTGGGGGATACCTGTCCACCGATAAACTCATCTTT.

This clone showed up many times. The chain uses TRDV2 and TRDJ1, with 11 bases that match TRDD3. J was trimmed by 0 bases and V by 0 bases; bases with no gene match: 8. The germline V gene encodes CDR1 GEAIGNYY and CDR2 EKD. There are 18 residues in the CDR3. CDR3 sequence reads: CACDTVLGDKKDTDKLIF. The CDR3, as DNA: TGTGCCTGTGACACCGTACTGGGGGATAAGAAAGACACCGATAAACTCATCTTT.

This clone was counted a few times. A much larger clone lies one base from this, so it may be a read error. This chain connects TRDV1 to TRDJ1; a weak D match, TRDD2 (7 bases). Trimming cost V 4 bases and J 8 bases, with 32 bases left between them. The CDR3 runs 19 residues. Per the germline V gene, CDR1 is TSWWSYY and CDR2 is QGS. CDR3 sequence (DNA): TGTGCTCTTGGGGCGTCCTTCCTCCGGCACCGAAATATTCCCTTAAAACTCATCTTT. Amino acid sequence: CALGASFLRHRNIPLKLIF.

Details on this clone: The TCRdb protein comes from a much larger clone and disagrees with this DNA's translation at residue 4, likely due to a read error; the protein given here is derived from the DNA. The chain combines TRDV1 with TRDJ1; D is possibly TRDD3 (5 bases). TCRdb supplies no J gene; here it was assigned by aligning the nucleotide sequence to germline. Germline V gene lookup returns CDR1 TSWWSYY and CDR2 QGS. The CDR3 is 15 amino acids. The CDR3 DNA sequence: TGTGCTCTTAGGGAAGCGGGGGTTAGCACCGATAAACTCATCTTT. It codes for CALREAGVSTDKLIF.

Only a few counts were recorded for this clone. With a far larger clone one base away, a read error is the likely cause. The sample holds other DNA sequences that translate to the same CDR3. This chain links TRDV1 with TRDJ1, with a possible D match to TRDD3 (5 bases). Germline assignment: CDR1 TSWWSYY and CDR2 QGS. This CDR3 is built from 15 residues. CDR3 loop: CALGVLGYLWGQLIF. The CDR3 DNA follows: TGTGCTCTCGGGGTCTTGGGGTACCTGTGGGGACAACTCATCTTT.

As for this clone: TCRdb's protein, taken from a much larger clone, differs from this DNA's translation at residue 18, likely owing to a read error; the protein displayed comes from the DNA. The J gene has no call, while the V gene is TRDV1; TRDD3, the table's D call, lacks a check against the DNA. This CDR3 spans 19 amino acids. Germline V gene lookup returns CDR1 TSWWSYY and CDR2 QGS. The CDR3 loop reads CALGERTPLGDIPIDKLTF. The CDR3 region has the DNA TGTGCTCTTGGGGAACGTACGCCTCTGGGGGATATCCCCATCGATAAACTCACCTTT.

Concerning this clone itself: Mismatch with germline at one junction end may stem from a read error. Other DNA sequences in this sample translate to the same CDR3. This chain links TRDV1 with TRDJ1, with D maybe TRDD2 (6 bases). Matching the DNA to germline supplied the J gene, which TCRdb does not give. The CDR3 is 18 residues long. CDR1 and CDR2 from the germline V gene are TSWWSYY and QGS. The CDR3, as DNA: TGCTCCGCAGGGCCCTTCCCTCCATCGTACGAGGCCACCGATAAACTCATCTTT. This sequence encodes CSAGPFPPSYEATDKLIF.